Shown below are 22 T cell receptor beta chains from a single sample sequenced in a study of cytomegalovirus exposure and HLA in healthy donors. A multiplex PCR was run with 60 Vbeta primers and 13 Jbeta primers. Repertoires were generated with immunoSEQ multiplex PCR, while TCRdb's copy carries only in-frame clones and drops some. The table shows over 100,000 clones, with around two thirds occurring only once. The source material was PBMCs. The source of these receptors is a human donor in good health.

The chain uses TRBV10-1 and TRBJ2-7, with TRBD2 as a possible D gene (6 bases). Trimming removed 5 bases at V and 1 base at J, with 9 bases between. This CDR3 comprises 13 residues. The V gene's germline CDR1 is WNHNN and CDR2 SYGVQD (reference sequence). The CDR3 nucleotides read TGCGCCAGCAGTTTTAGCGGTTCCTACGAGCAGTACTTC. Its protein is CASSFSGSYEQYF.

The chain is built from TRBV10-3 and TRBJ1-5; D remains ambiguous. The CDR3 length is 15 residues. Per germline, CDR1 ENHRY and CDR2 SYGVKD. Deletions cut 4 bases from V and 0 bases from J, with 10 bases between. CDR3 nucleotides: TGTGCCATCAGTGCGGGGAGAGGTAGCAATCAGCCCCAGCATTTT. This sequence encodes CAISAGRGSNQPQHF.

The chain combines TRBV6-6 with TRBJ2-2; 8 nucleotides line up with TRBD1. The CDR3 spans 15 residues. Trimming took 6 bases from V and 1 from J; bases not matched to a gene: 4. Per the germline V gene, CDR1 is MNHNY and CDR2 is SVGAGI (reference sequence). The DNA for the CDR3 is TGTGCCAGCAGGACCGGGACAGGGAACACCGGGGAGCTGTTTTTT. This gives the protein CASRTGTGNTGELFF.

The chain's CDR3 is CASSGSPTGELFF. CDR3 DNA sequence: TGTGCCAGCAGTGGAAGCCCCACCGGGGAGCTGTTTTTT. The chain links TRBV6-4 to TRBJ2-2; D is uncertain. Germline CDR1 is MRHNA and CDR2 is SNTAGT. The CDR3 contains 13 residues. The V end was cut by 4 bases, the J end by 4 bases, with 7 bases between.

The J gene is TRBJ1-1, the V gene TRBV6-1; the D gene is possibly TRBD1 (5 bases). This CDR3 spans 12 amino acids. The germline V gene encodes CDR1 MNHNS and CDR2 SASEGT. Trimming shortened V by 6 bases and J by 5 bases, and 10 bases separated the two germline ends. DNA for the CDR3: TGTGCCAGCAGGGGGCTTGAAACTGAAGCTTTCTTT. Translation gives CASRGLETEAFF.

The chain recombines TRBV27 with TRBJ1-5, with TRBD1 matching 10 bases. Germline CDR1 and CDR2: MNHEY and SMNVEV (reference sequence). The CDR3 spans 16 residues. Trimming cost V 2 bases and J 1 base; bases outside gene matches: 2. CDR3 in amino acids: CASSLRGQGSNQPQHF. The CDR3 DNA reads as TGTGCCAGCAGTTTAAGGGGACAGGGGAGCAATCAGCCCCAGCATTTT.

This clone was seen only once. The V and J genes are TRBV5-1 and TRBJ2-1; D ambiguous. The CDR3 covers 14 residues. Germline CDR1 is SGHRS and CDR2 is YFSETQ. V lost 2 bases to trimming and J lost 6 bases, with 12 bases between them. The CDR3, as DNA: TGCGCCAGCAGCTTAGAGGCCTTTGGCAATGAGCAGTTCTTC. Protein sequence: CASSLEAFGNEQFF.

V usage is TRBV7-2 and J usage is TRBJ2-2; TRBD2 aligns across 9 bases. The CDR3 length is 16 residues. The germline V gene has CDR1 SGHTA and CDR2 FQGNSA. Germline trimming cut 2 bases from V and 6 bases from J; bases unmatched to any gene: 7. The DNA for the CDR3 is TGTGCCAGCAGCTTATTGGTAGCGGGAGTCCCCGGGGAGCTGTTTTTT. This codes for CASSLLVAGVPGELFF.

J is TRBJ2-1 and V is TRBV29-1; 7 positions agree with TRBD2. CDR1 is SQVTM, CDR2 ANQGSEA, per germline. V dropped 0 bases and J dropped 0; count of bases not matched to a gene: 5. CDR3 length: 16 amino acids. This CDR3 reads CSVEDRGLPSYNEQFF. CDR3 in DNA: TGCAGCGTTGAAGATCGGGGACTACCCTCCTACAATGAGCAGTTCTTC.

The chain carries TRBV30 and TRBJ1-2; no clear D. The V gene lost 4 bases and the J gene lost 4 bases, with 10 bases spanning the gap. The germline V gene has CDR1 GTSNPN and CDR2 SVGIG (reference sequence). This CDR3 has 12 residues. The CDR3 loop is CAWTRGSYGYTF. The CDR3 nucleotides are TGTGCCTGGACCCGGGGATCCTATGGCTACACCTTC.

In this sample, this clone turned up a few times. The CDR3 here is CASSYPTGGETQYF. CDR3 coding DNA: TGTGCCAGCAGCTATCCGACAGGGGGCGAGACCCAGTACTTC. The chain is built from TRBV7-9 and TRBJ2-5; the match to TRBD1 covers 10 bases. CDR1 and CDR2 from the germline V gene are SEHNR and FQNEAQ (reference sequence). V gave up 4 bases and J gave up 5 bases; unmatched junction bases: 4. The CDR3 is 14 amino acids.

This chain joins TRBV7-9 and TRBJ1-4; D is uncertain. Germline V lookup: CDR1 SEHNR, CDR2 FQNEAQ (reference sequence). This CDR3 contains 15 residues. The germline V and J ends were trimmed by 0 bases and 2 bases, with 7 bases remaining between them. The CDR3 reads CASSLARGTNEKLFF. The CDR3 nucleotides read TGTGCCAGCAGCTTAGCGCGAGGGACTAATGAAAAACTGTTTTTT.

This clone was recorded a few times. This rearrangement joins TRBV2 to TRBJ2-1; 10 nucleotides align to TRBD1. Germline trimming cut 6 bases from V and 4 bases from J; bases unmatched to any gene: 0. CDR1 is SNHLY and CDR2 is FYNNEI in the germline V gene. The CDR3 spans 13 residues. The CDR3, as DNA: TGTGCCAGCAGGGACAGGGGGTACAATGAGCAGTTCTTC. Protein: CASRDRGYNEQFF. Combining the CDR3 with reference TRBV2 and TRBJ2-1 gives the whole variable domain EPEVTQTPSHQVTQMGQEVILRCVPISNHLYFYWYRQILGQKVEFLVSFYNNEISEKSEIFDDQFSVERPDGSNFTLKIRSTKLEDSAMYFCASRDRGYNEQFFGPGTRLTVL.

The chain joins TRBV2 to TRBJ2-7; 10 bases are a match to TRBD2. There are 13 residues in the CDR3. V lost 7 bases and J lost 11; bases outside the gene matches: 11. Germline CDR1 is SNHLY and CDR2 is FYNNEI. This CDR3 reads CASIPRTSGNEYF. The CDR3 DNA is TGTGCCAGCATCCCAAGGACTAGCGGCAATGAGTACTTC.

CDR3 amino acids: CASPLDSFNEQFF. CDR3 nucleotides: TGCGCCAGCCCCTTAGACAGTTTCAATGAGCAGTTCTTC. The chain has TRBV5-1 and TRBJ2-1; D perhaps matches TRBD1 (5 bases). Deletions cut 7 bases from V and 6 bases from J, with 14 bases between. The V gene's germline CDR1 is SGHRS and CDR2 YFSETQ. The CDR3 consists of 13 residues.

The rearrangement uses TRBV28 and TRBJ1-1; weak D call: TRBD1 (5 bases). V was shortened by 2 bases and J by 1 base, with 5 bases between the two germline ends. This CDR3 is built from 13 residues. CDR1 and CDR2 from the germline V gene are MDHEN and SYDVKM. CDR3 sequence (DNA): TGTGCCAGCAGTTTACAGGGGAACACTGAAGCTTTCTTT. Encoded protein: CASSLQGNTEAFF.

The DNA of the CDR3 is TGTGCCAGCAGCGTTACTTTAGACAGCTCCTGGCCGCAGTATTTT. This translates into CASSVTLDSSWPQYF. The gene calls are TRBV11-2 and TRBJ2-3; TRBD1 might be the D (5 bases). The CDR3 is 15 amino acids. The germline CDR1 and CDR2 sequences are SGHAT and FQNNGV. The V end lost 5 bases, the J end lost 10 bases, and 22 bases lay between the germline ends.

This clone was detected a few times. This rearrangement joins TRBV12-2 to TRBJ2-7; the D call TRBD2 from the table was never checked on the DNA. TRBV12-2 is recorded as a pseudogene. This CDR3 is 13 amino acids long. In DNA, the CDR3 is TGTGCAAGTCGCTTAGCAATTTACTACGAGCAGTACTTC. This encodes CASRLAIYYEQYF.

The chain uses TRBV28 and TRBJ1-1, with 8 bases that match TRBD1. Germline V lookup: CDR1 MDHEN, CDR2 SYDVKM. This CDR3 is built from 17 residues. With V trimmed by 5 bases and J by 0 bases, 11 bases remained unmatched. The CDR3 sequence: CASSPPRTGRMNTEAFF. As DNA, the CDR3 is TGTGCCAGCAGTCCACCCCGGACAGGGCGCATGAACACTGAAGCTTTCTTT.

A few counts support this clone. The chain carries TRBV7-2 and TRBJ2-7; TRBD1 matches at 8 bases. Germline V gene data show CDR1 as SGHTA and CDR2 as FQGNSA. CDR3 length: 17 amino acids. J gave up 7 bases and V 5 bases, and 19 bases lay outside the gene matches. The CDR3 sequence: CASSPRRQGLNRGEQYF. CDR3 bases: TGTGCCAGCAGCCCAAGACGACAGGGGCTGAATAGGGGAGAGCAGTACTTC.

The gene calls are TRBV5-1 and TRBJ2-7; TRBD1 might be the D (6 bases). The germline V gene encodes CDR1 SGHRS and CDR2 YFSETQ. This CDR3 has 15 amino acids. V lost 4 bases to trimming and J lost 2 bases, with 16 bases between them. DNA for the CDR3: TGCGCCAGCAGCCTGGATGGGCAGGGGACCTACGAGCAGTACTTC. Its translation is CASSLDGQGTYEQYF.

The V gene is TRBV6-5, the J gene TRBJ1-5; D is undetermined. This CDR3 comprises 13 residues. The germline V gene encodes CDR1 MNHEY and CDR2 SVGAGI. Trimming removed 5 bases at V and 4 bases at J, with 9 bases between. CDR3 in DNA: TGTGCCAGCAGTGCGACAAGGAATCAGCCCCAGCATTTT. Translation: CASSATRNQPQHF.